These 5 T cell receptor beta chains came from one sample sequenced in a study of control samples from healthy donors and cancer patients. TCRdb keeps only in-frame clones here, not all; method: immunoSEQ multiplex PCR. The sample lists approximately 170,000 clones, roughly nine tenths occurring once. Sample: blood. The receptors were sampled from a woman in her twenties or thirties in good health.

This clone was recorded a few times. V and J are TRBV3-1 (or the pseudogene TRBV3-2) and TRBJ2-1, with 8 bases that match TRBD2. V lost 0 bases and J lost 5; bases outside the gene matches: 12. Germline V gene lookup returns CDR1 LGHDT and CDR2 YNNKEL (reference sequence). The length of the CDR3 is 18 residues. The CDR3 sequence: CASSQDWQGTRNNNEQFF. The CDR3 bases are TGTGCCAGCAGCCAAGATTGGCAGGGGACTAGGAATAACAATGAGCAGTTCTTC.

V gene TRBV18 combines with J gene TRBJ1-2; possible D gene TRBD1, 5 bases. This CDR3 contains 13 residues. CDR1 and CDR2 from the germline V gene are KGHSH and LQKENI. Between the trimmed V and J ends, which lost 5 bases and 5 bases, there was a span of 12 bases. The CDR3 sequence is CASSGDRPYGYTF. The CDR3 DNA sequence: TGTGCCAGCTCAGGGGACCGTCCGTATGGCTACACCTTC.

The chain uses TRBV4-1 and TRBJ1-2; D remains ambiguous. CDR3 length equals 12 residues. Trimming removed 4 bases at V and 5 bases at J, with 8 bases between. Per germline, CDR1 MGHRA and CDR2 YSYEKL. The DNA of the CDR3 is TGCGCCAGCAGCCCATCGGGGTATGGCTACACCTTC. Its protein product is CASSPSGYGYTF.

Comments on this clone: Here the CDR3 omits its conserved ending phenylalanine or tryptophan, so a read error is the likely source. The limits of the CDR3 on the DNA are not certain, so only TCRdb's listed CDR3 is given. J is TRBJ2-7 and V is TRBV24-1; no check of the table's D call, TRBD1, against the DNA was made. The CDR3 totals 9 residues, both ends included. From germline, CDR1 is KGHDR and CDR2 SFDVKD. The CDR3 is CAHIWTGPP.

The chain has TRBV9 and TRBJ2-7; 11 nucleotides agree with TRBD1. V shed 2 bases and J 3 bases; nucleotides not matched to a gene: 4. Germline CDR1 is SGDLS and CDR2 is YYNGEE. This CDR3 is built from 15 residues. This chain's CDR3 is CASSVGGTGGYEQYF. The CDR3 region has the DNA TGTGCCAGCAGCGTTGGCGGGACAGGGGGCTACGAGCAGTACTTC.